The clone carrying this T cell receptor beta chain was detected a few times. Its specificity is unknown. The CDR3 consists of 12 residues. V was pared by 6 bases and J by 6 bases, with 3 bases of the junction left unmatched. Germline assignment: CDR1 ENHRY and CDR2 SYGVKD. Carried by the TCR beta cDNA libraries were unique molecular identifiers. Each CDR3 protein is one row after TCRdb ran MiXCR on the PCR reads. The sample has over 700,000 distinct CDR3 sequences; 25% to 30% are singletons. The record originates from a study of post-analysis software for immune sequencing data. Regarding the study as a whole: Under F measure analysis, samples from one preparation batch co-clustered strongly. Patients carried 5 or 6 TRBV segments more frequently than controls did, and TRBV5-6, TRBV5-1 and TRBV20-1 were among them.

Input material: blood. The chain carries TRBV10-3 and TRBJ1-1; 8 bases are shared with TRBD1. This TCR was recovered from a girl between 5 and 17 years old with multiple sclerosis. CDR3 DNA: TGTGCCATCAGCTCGGACAGGGCTGAAGCTTTCTTT. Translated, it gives CAISSDRAEAFF.